This entry concerns a single T cell receptor (beta chain). The entry originates in a study of OX40 agonist ivuxolimab in advanced cancers. Across the study: Every 2 weeks, patients received ivuxolimab intravenously, dosed at 0.01 to 10 mg/kg. Enrolled patients in dose escalation had cancers that were hepatocellular carcinoma, melanoma, renal cell or head and neck cancer.

The table came from immunoSEQ multiplex PCR; TCRdb's copy has only in-frame clones and leaves some out. Of about 20,000 clones in the sample, 77% were seen once. The CDR3 has 15 amino acids. From germline, CDR1 is LGHNA and CDR2 YNFKEQ. V shed 1 base and J shed 6 bases, with 13 bases lying between them. The sequence was collected from an adult with an advanced solid tumor such as melanoma, head and neck, liver or kidney cancer. The starting material was CD4+ or CD8+ T cells sorted from blood, obtained in a trial of the OX40 agonist ivuxolimab. The chain links TRBV4-2 to TRBJ1-5; maybe TRBD1 (5 bases). CDR3 amino acids: CASSQARGSIQPQHF. The CDR3 bases are TGTGCCAGCAGCCAAGCGCGGGGGTCAATTCAGCCCCAGCATTTT.